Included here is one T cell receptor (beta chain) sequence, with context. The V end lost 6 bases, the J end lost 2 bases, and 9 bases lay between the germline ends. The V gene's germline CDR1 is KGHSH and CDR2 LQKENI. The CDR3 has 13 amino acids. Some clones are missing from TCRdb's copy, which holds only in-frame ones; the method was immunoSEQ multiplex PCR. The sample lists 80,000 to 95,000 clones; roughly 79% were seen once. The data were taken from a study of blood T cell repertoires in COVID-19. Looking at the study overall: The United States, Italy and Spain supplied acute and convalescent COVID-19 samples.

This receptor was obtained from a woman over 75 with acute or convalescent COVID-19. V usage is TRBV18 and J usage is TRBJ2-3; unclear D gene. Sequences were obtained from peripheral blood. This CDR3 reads CASSLGPTDTQYF. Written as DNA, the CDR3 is TGTGCCAGCTCCCTTGGGCCCACAGATACGCAGTATTTT.